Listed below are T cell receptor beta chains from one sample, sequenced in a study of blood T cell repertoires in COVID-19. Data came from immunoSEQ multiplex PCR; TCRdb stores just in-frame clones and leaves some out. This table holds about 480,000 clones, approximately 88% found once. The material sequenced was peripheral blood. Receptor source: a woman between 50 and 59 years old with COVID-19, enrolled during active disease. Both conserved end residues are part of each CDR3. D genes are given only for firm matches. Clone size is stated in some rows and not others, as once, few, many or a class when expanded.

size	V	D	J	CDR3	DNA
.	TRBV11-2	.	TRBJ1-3	CASSLARGAKGNTIYF	TGTGCCAGCAGCTTAGCCCGGGGAGCGAAAGGAAACACCATATATTTT
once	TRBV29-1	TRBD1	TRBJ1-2	CSVEEGRGLGYGYTF	TGCAGCGTTGAAGAGGGCAGGGGGCTGGGCTATGGCTACACCTTC
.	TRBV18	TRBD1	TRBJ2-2	CASSRDSQVNTGELFF	TGTGCCAGCTCACGGGACAGTCAGGTGAACACCGGGGAGCTGTTTTTT
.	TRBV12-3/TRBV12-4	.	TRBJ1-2	CASTSGGNYGYTF	TGTGCCAGCACCTCGGGGGGGAACTATGGCTACACCTTC
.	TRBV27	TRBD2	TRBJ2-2	CASSLIAGGPVGTGELFF	TGTGCCAGCAGTTTAATAGCGGGGGGCCCGGTGGGCACCGGGGAGCTGTTTTTT
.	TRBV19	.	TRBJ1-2	CASSPIGGNGYTF	TGTGCCAGTAGTCCAATTGGGGGGAATGGCTACACCTTC
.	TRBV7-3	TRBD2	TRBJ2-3	CASSIATSGDTDTQYF	TGTGCCAGCAGCATCGCGACTAGCGGGGACACAGATACGCAGTATTTT
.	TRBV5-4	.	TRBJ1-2	CASSLVGGAALPYGYTF	TGTGCCAGCAGCCTGGTTGGGGGGGCCGCCCTTCCCTATGGCTACACCTTC
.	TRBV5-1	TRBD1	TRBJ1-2	CASSSDLPGQGADYGYTF	TGCGCCAGCAGCTCAGACCTTCCGGGACAGGGGGCTGACTATGGCTACACCTTC
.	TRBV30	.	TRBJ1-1	CAWSGQLEEAFF	TGTGCCTGGAGCGGACAGCTCGAGGAAGCTTTCTTT
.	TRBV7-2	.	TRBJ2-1	CASTPYGAYNEQFF	TGTGCCAGCACCCCGTATGGGGCTTACAATGAGCAGTTCTTC
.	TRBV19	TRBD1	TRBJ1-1	CASSQTGGWDTEAFF	TGTGCCAGTAGTCAAACAGGGGGCTGGGACACTGAAGCTTTCTTT
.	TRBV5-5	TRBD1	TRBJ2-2	CASSHDRVYTGELFF	TGTGCCAGCAGCCACGACAGGGTATACACCGGGGAGCTGTTTTTT
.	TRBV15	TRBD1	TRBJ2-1	CATSRDRGNNEQFF	TGTGCCACCAGCAGAGACAGGGGGAACAATGAGCAGTTCTTC
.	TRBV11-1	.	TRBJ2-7	CASTQSGITYEQYF	TGTGCCAGCACCCAGTCGGGAATAACCTACGAGCAGTACTTC
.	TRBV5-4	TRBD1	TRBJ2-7	CASSRDSYEQYF	TGTGCCAGCAGCCGGGACAGCTACGAGCAGTACTTC
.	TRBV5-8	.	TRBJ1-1	CASRYNRDLEAFF	TGTGCCAGCAGATATAACAGAGACCTGGAAGCTTTCTTT
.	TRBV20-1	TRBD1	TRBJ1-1	CSASKQGGTEAFF	TGCAGTGCTAGTAAACAGGGGGGCACTGAAGCTTTCTTT
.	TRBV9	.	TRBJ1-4	CASSVGGSEKLFF	TGTGCCAGCAGCGTAGGAGGGAGTGAAAAACTGTTTTTT
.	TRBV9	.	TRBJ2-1	CASSPSDSPYYNEQFF	TGTGCCAGCAGCCCATCGGACTCGCCCTACTACAATGAGCAGTTCTTC
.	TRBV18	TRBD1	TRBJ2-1	CASSPLGQREQFF	TGTGCCAGCTCACCTCTGGGACAGCGAGAGCAGTTCTTC
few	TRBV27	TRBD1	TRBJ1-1	CASSLSIGTGEMF	TGTGCCAGCAGTTTAAGTATCGGGACAGGGGAGATGTTT
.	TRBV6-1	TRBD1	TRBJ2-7	CASSEASQGASYEQYF	TGTGCCAGCAGTGAAGCTTCCCAGGGGGCTTCTTACGAGCAGTACTTC
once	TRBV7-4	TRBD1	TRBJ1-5	CASRKTGQGAGGNQPQHF	TGTGCCAGCAGGAAAACGGGACAGGGGGCAGGCGGCAATCAGCCCCAGCATTTT
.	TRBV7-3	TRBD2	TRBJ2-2	CASRKTSGVTGELFF	TGTGCCAGCAGGAAGACTAGCGGGGTCACCGGGGAGCTGTTTTTT
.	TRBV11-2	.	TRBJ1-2	CASSLSEARGYTF	TGTGCCAGCAGCTTATCTGAGGCCAGAGGCTACACCTTC
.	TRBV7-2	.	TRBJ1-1	CASSLTPNTEAFF	TGTGCCAGCAGCCTGACACCGAACACTGAAGCTTTCTTT
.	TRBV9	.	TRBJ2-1	CASSDRGSSYNEQFF	TGTGCCAGCAGCGACCGGGGGTCTTCCTACAATGAGCAGTTCTTC
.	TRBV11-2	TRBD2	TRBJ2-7	CASSYGTGGDYEQYF	TGTGCCAGCAGCTATGGTACGGGGGGGGACTACGAGCAGTACTTC